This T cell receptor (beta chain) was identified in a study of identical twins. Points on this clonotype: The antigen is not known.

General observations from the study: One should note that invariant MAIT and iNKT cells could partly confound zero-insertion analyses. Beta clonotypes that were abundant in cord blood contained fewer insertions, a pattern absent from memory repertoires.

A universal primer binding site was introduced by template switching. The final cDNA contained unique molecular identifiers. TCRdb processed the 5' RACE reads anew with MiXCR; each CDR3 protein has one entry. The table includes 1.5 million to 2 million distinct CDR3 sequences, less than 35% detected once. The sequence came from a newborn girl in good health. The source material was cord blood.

The CDR3 is CASSRTSGRRNEQYF. The CDR3 DNA is TGTGCCAGCAGTAGGACTAGCGGGAGAAGAAATGAGCAGTACTTC. The chain recombines TRBV12-3 or TRBV12-4 with TRBJ2-5; TRBD2 agrees at 13 bases. The junction had 11 bases not matched to a gene; V was cut back by 5 bases and J by 11 bases. The CDR3 has 15 residues.